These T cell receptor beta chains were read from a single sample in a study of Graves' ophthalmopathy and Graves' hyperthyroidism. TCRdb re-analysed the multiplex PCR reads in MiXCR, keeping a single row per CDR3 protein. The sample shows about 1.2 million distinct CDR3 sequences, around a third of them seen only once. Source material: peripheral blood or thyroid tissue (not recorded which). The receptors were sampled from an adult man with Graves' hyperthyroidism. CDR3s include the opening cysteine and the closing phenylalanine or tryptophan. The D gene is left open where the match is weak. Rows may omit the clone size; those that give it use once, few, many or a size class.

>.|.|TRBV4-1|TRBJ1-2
TGCGCCAGCAGCCAAGATCAAGAAGGGAACTATGGCTACACCTTC
CASSQDQEGNYGYTF
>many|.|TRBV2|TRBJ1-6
TGTGCCAGCAGTGTTGGTGACGGACGTGGGCCCCTCCACTTT
CASSVGDGRGPLHF
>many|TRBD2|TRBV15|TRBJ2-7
TGTGCCACCAGCCCCGTGGCGGGAGACGGAGAGCAGTACTTC
CATSPVAGDGEQYF
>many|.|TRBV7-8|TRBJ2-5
TGTGCCAGCAGCTTAGGGGCAGTCCGGGAGACCCAGTACTTC
CASSLGAVRETQYF
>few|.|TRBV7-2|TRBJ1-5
TGTGCCAGCAGCTTGTTTGGTGGCAATCAGCCCCAGCATTTT
CASSLFGGNQPQHF
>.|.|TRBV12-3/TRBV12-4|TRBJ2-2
TGTGCCCTAAAGGGGCAGAACACCGGGGAGCTGTTTTTT
CALKGQNTGELFF
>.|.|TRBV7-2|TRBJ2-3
TGTGCCAGCAGCTCAGCACAGGGTGCCATTGATACGCAGTATTTT
CASSSAQGAIDTQYF
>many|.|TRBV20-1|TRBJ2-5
TGCAGTGCTAGAGCTTCTTTTTGGGAGACCCAGTACTTC
CSARASFWETQYF
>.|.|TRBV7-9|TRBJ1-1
TGTGCCAGCAGCTGGATGGGGGTGACATTTTCGAGCAACACTGAAGCTTTCTTT
CASSWMGVTFSSNTEAFF
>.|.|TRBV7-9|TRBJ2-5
TGTGCCAGCTCACCATCGCGCGGGAAACAAGAGACCCAGTACTTC
CASSPSRGKQETQYF
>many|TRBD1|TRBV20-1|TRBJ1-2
TGCAGTGCTCCAGGGGGGAACTTGGGTGGCTACACCTTC
CSAPGGNLGGYTF
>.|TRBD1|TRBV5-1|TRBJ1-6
TGCGCCAGCAGTATGACACAGGGGGCAAGGAATTCACCCCTCCACTTT
CASSMTQGARNSPLHF
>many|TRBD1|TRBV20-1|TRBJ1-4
TGCAGTGCTAGGGGACAGAATGTTAATGAAAAACTGTTTTTT
CSARGQNVNEKLFF
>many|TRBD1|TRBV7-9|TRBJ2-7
TGTGCCAGCAGCTTGGGACAGGCGGACGAGCAGTACTTC
CASSLGQADEQYF
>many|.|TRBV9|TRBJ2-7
TGTGCCAGCAGCGCAGGGGATAACTACGAGCAGTACTTC
CASSAGDNYEQYF
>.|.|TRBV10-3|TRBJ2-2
TGTGCCAGCGCTCTTAGGACAGCGAACACCGGGGAGCTGTTTTTT
CASALRTANTGELFF
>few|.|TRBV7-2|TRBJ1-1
TGTGCCAGCAGCTTGGCCTCGTACAGGGCTAGCACTGAAGCTTTCTTT
CASSLASYRASTEAFF
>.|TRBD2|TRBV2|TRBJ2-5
TGTGCCAGCAGCCATCGGGGGGGAGAGACCCAGTACTTC
CASSHRGGETQYF
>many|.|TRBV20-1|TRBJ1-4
TGCAGTGCCAGGGTGGCAGGGAGCAATGAAAAACTGTTTTTT
CSARVAGSNEKLFF
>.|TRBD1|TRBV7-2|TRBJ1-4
TGTGCCAGCAGCCCCGTGCAGGGGGTTTTGGAAAAACTGTTTTTT
CASSPVQGVLEKLFF
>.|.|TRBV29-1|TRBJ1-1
TGCAGTGACGACAGTAATAGTATGAACACTGAAGCTTTCTTT
CSDDSNSMNTEAFF
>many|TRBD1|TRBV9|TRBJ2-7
TGTGCCAGCAGCGTCGCGGGACAGGGGGCCATCTACGAGCAGTACTTC
CASSVAGQGAIYEQYF
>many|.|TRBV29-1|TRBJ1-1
TGCAGCGTTGAAGGGGGAGGGGTGGGCACTGAAGCTTTCTTT
CSVEGGGVGTEAFF
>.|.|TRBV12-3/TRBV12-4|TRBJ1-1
TGTGCCAGCAGTTTAGAGGATGACTCTTGGACCGGCACTGAAGCTTTCTTT
CASSLEDDSWTGTEAFF
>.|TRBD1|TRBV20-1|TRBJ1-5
TGCAGTGCCACCAGTGACTCGGGGACAGGAAAGCCCCAGCATTTT
CSATSDSGTGKPQHF
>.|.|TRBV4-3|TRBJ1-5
TGCGCCAGCAGCCAGACGGCCGGAGATCAGCCCCAGCATTTT
CASSQTAGDQPQHF
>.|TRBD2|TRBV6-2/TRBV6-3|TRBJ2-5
TGTGCCAGCAGGAAGACTAGCGGGGTCCAAGAGACCCAGTACTTC
CASRKTSGVQETQYF
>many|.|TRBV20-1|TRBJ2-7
TGCAGTGCCCCCCGGGACGCAACCGGGGAGCAGTACTTC
CSAPRDATGEQYF
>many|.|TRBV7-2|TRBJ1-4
TGTGCCAGCAGCTTAGTGAGGGGGGGTAAACTGTTTTTT
CASSLVRGGKLFF
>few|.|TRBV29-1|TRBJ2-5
TGCAGCGTTGAAGATCGGGGCCAAGAGACCCAGTACTTC
CSVEDRGQETQYF
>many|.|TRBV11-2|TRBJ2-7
TGTGCCAGCAGCCAAGATGATTTGGGCATAAGCTCCTACGAGCAGTACTTC
CASSQDDLGISSYEQYF
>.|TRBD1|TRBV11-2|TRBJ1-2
TGTGCCAGCAGCCCAAACAGGGGGCGGGATGGCTACACCTTC
CASSPNRGRDGYTF